The next 26 T cell receptor beta chains were all read from a single sample in a study of blood T cell repertoires in COVID-19. Produced via immunoSEQ multiplex PCR; TCRdb's table is partial and in-frame only. In the table there are tens of thousands of clones, about 90% of which are singletons. Sequencing was carried out using peripheral blood. All receptors derive from an elderly man with acute or convalescent COVID-19.

V and J are TRBV27 and TRBJ1-4, with 8 nucleotides matching TRBD1. V trimming: 4 bases; J trimming: 4 bases; junction bases outside the gene matches: 5. Germline values: CDR1 MNHEY, CDR2 SMNVEV (reference sequence). This CDR3 is built from 15 residues. The CDR3, as DNA: TGTGCCAGCAGTTCCTCCAGGGGGCTTAATGAAAAACTGTTTTTT. Translated: CASSSSRGLNEKLFF.

This clone showed up just a few times. The chain combines TRBV11-2 with TRBJ2-3; 8 bases align to TRBD2. CDR1 and CDR2 from the germline V gene are SGHAT and FQNNGV. The V segment lost 1 base and the J segment 0 bases; nucleotides outside the gene matches: 3. This CDR3 has 16 amino acids. CDR3 region: CASSLGGGHSTDTQYF. In DNA, the CDR3 is TGTGCCAGCAGCTTAGGCGGGGGGCACAGCACAGATACGCAGTATTTT.

The chain couples TRBV27 to TRBJ1-2, with TRBD1 matching 7 bases. Germline V gene sequence: CDR1 MNHEY, CDR2 SMNVEV (reference sequence). This CDR3 is 13 amino acids long. V gave up 5 bases and J gave up 4 bases; unmatched junction bases: 4. The CDR3 DNA sequence: TGTGCCAGCAGTCTGACAGGGCTCTATGGCTACACCTTC. The encoded protein is CASSLTGLYGYTF.

There are a few counts of this clone. V usage is TRBV9 and J usage is TRBJ2-1, with 14 bases identical to TRBD2. With V trimmed by 0 bases and J by 9 bases, 5 bases remained unmatched. Germline values: CDR1 SGDLS, CDR2 YYNGEE. The CDR3 has 16 residues. The CDR3 nucleotides read TGTGCCAGCAGCGTAGCTCCCGGACTAGCGGGGGGTGAGCAGTTCTTC. Protein: CASSVAPGLAGGEQFF.

The V gene is TRBV9, the J gene TRBJ1-5; maybe TRBD1 (5 bases). V was shortened by 3 bases and J by 2 bases, with 9 bases between the two germline ends. Germline-derived CDR1 and CDR2 are SGDLS and YYNGEE. This CDR3 has 14 amino acids. The CDR3 DNA follows: TGTGCCAGCAGCGGAGGGGAGGGCAATCAGCCCCAGCATTTT. Translation: CASSGGEGNQPQHF.

The chain uses TRBV18 and TRBJ1-1, with no clear D. The germline V gene encodes CDR1 KGHSH and CDR2 LQKENI. The CDR3 has 17 residues. Trimming cost V 0 bases and J 3 bases, with 17 bases left between them. In DNA form, the CDR3 reads TGTGCCAGCTCACCACCTCAACGGGGAGAATGGGACACTGAAGCTTTCTTT. Residues: CASSPPQRGEWDTEAFF.

Only one count was recorded for this clone. The chain is built from TRBV18 and TRBJ2-1; perhaps TRBD1 as D (6 bases). CDR3 length: 15 residues. Germline values: CDR1 KGHSH, CDR2 LQKENI. V shed 5 bases and J shed 5 bases, with 16 bases lying between them. CDR3 protein: CASSSSLGQNNEQFF. In DNA, the CDR3 is TGTGCCAGCTCATCTTCCCTTGGACAGAACAATGAGCAGTTCTTC.

The chain joins TRBV6-4 to TRBJ2-7; TRBD1 might be the D (7 bases). The V gene's germline CDR1 is MRHNA and CDR2 SNTAGT. V lost 4 bases to trimming and J lost 3 bases, with 10 bases between them. The CDR3 has 13 residues. CDR3 protein: CASSVQGGYEQYF. CDR3 bases: TGTGCCAGCAGTGTTCAGGGGGGCTACGAGCAGTACTTC.

The rearrangement uses TRBV2 and TRBJ1-3; D remains ambiguous. CDR1 is SNHLY, CDR2 FYNNEI, per germline. The CDR3 totals 15 residues. Trimming stripped 1 base from V and 0 bases from J, with 7 bases between. The CDR3 reads CASSEELLSGNTIYF. CDR3 bases: TGTGCCAGCAGTGAAGAGCTCCTCTCTGGAAACACCATATATTTT.

The gene calls are TRBV7-8 and TRBJ1-1; tentative D call: TRBD1 (6 bases). V was cut by 1 base and J by 0 bases, with 15 bases left in between. CDR1 and CDR2 from the germline V gene are SGHVS and FQNEAQ. This CDR3 contains 17 residues. CDR3 sequence (DNA): TGTGCCAGCAGCTTAGACTTCGGTCGGGACATGAACACTGAAGCTTTCTTT. As protein: CASSLDFGRDMNTEAFF.

The genes are TRBV29-1 and TRBJ2-1, with D possibly TRBD2 on 7 matching bases. Germline CDR1 is SQVTM and CDR2 is ANQGSEA. The CDR3 is 13 amino acids. Trimming cost V 7 bases and J 5 bases, with 15 bases left between them. CDR3 region: CSAQRGGNNEQFF. The DNA for the CDR3 is TGCAGCGCCCAAAGGGGGGGGAACAATGAGCAGTTCTTC.

The chain couples TRBV4-1 to TRBJ2-6, with D unclear. The CDR3 loop spans 18 amino acids. V gave up 0 bases and J gave up 0 bases, with 12 bases separating them. Looked up from germline, CDR1 is MGHRA and CDR2 is YSYEKL. CDR3 in amino acids: CASSQEEPSYSGANVLTF. As DNA, the CDR3 is TGCGCCAGCAGCCAAGAGGAGCCATCCTACTCTGGGGCCAACGTCCTGACTTTC.

The chain links TRBV6-5 to TRBJ2-7; D is perhaps TRBD1 (6 bases). The CDR3 sequence is 15 residues long. Trimming stripped 6 bases from V and 1 base from J, with 16 bases between. CDR1 and CDR2 from the germline V gene are MNHEY and SVGAGI. The CDR3 reads CASSLRDTASYEQYF. The CDR3 region has the DNA TGTGCCAGCAGCCTCAGGGACACCGCATCCTACGAGCAGTACTTC.

This clone was observed a few times. V and J are TRBV7-2 and TRBJ1-3; no clear D. In germline, CDR1 is SGHTA, CDR2 FQGNSA. The CDR3 covers 13 residues. V lost 4 bases and J lost 0, with 4 bases in between. Written as DNA, the CDR3 is TGTGCCAGCAGCTCCCTCTCTGGAAACACCATATATTTT. As protein: CASSSLSGNTIYF.

J is TRBJ1-2 and V is TRBV6-6; no clear D. The CDR3 has 15 residues. Germline V lookup: CDR1 MNHNY, CDR2 SVGAGI (reference sequence). The ends were cut back, 5 bases at V and 0 bases at J, with 13 bases in the middle. The CDR3 reads CASSPDPRTNYGYTF. Written as DNA, the CDR3 is TGTGCCAGCAGTCCAGACCCGAGGACTAACTATGGCTACACCTTC.

The chain recombines TRBV10-3 with TRBJ2-7; 7 bases line up with TRBD2. V was pared by 5 bases and J by 3 bases, with 7 bases of the junction left unmatched. The CDR3 covers 14 residues. The germline V gene has CDR1 ENHRY and CDR2 SYGVKD. CDR3 protein: CAISLSGGDYEQYF. For the CDR3, the DNA is TGTGCCATCAGTCTATCTGGGGGGGACTACGAGCAGTACTTC.

The gene calls are TRBV11-2 and TRBJ2-7; 11 positions match TRBD1. The germline gives CDR1 SGHAT, CDR2 FQNNGV. V lost 1 base to trimming and J lost 4 bases; unmatched junction nucleotides: 6. This CDR3 region has 16 residues. The CDR3 is CASSLAGGQGVYEQYF. CDR3 coding DNA: TGTGCCAGCAGCTTAGCCGGGGGACAGGGGGTATACGAGCAGTACTTC.

The chain joins TRBV6-1 to TRBJ1-2; 8 bases are shared with TRBD1. This CDR3 is 16 amino acids long. Losses at the gene ends were 2 bases for V and 5 bases for J; bases not matched to a gene: 10. CDR1 is MNHNS and CDR2 is SASEGT in the germline V gene. As DNA, the CDR3 is TGTGCCAGCAGTGAAAGTTCAGGACAGGGCACATATGGCTACACCTTC. Residues: CASSESSGQGTYGYTF.

This sequence joins TRBV2 and TRBJ2-3; TRBD2 might be the D (5 bases). Germline assignment: CDR1 SNHLY and CDR2 FYNNEI. The CDR3 runs to 12 residues. Trimming stripped 8 bases from V and 4 bases from J, with 10 bases between. CDR3: CASLRVADTQYF. The CDR3 bases are TGTGCCAGCTTGCGGGTTGCAGATACGCAGTATTTT.

J is TRBJ2-7 and V is TRBV4-2, with D maybe TRBD1 (5 bases). This CDR3 spans 12 amino acids. Germline values: CDR1 LGHNA, CDR2 YNFKEQ. V was trimmed by 1 base and J by 6 bases, leaving 7 bases between them. CDR3 in amino acids: CASSQVGAEQYF. In nucleotides, the CDR3 is TGTGCCAGCAGCCAAGTAGGGGCCGAGCAGTACTTC.

The chain joins TRBV5-1 to TRBJ1-4; D is possibly TRBD1 (5 bases). The germline gives CDR1 SGHRS, CDR2 YFSETQ. Trimming shortened V by 0 bases and J by 2 bases, and 8 bases separated the two germline ends. CDR3 size: 15 residues. CDR3 amino acids: CASSLEGWTNEKLFF. CDR3 sequence (DNA): TGCGCCAGCAGCTTGGAGGGGTGGACTAATGAAAAACTGTTTTTT.

This chain joins TRBV14 and TRBJ1-2, with 9 positions matching TRBD1. Germline V gene sequence: CDR1 SGHDN, CDR2 FVKESK. The CDR3 totals 17 residues. Trimming removed 2 bases from V and 4 bases from J; junction bases left unmatched: 11. CDR3 sequence reads: CASSQPTGTGNPYGYTF. The DNA for the CDR3 is TGTGCCAGCAGCCAACCTACCGGGACAGGGAATCCCTATGGCTACACCTTC.

The gene calls are TRBV20-1 and TRBJ1-2; no reliable D call. Germline V gene lookup returns CDR1 DFQATT and CDR2 SNEGSKA (reference sequence). V gave up 8 bases and J gave up 8 bases, with 9 bases separating them. The CDR3 covers 9 residues. CDR3 DNA sequence: TGCAGTACCACTGAGGGCTACACCTTC. Its translation: CSTTEGYTF.

This chain connects TRBV6-5 to TRBJ2-1; perhaps TRBD2 as D (6 bases). Germline V gene lookup returns CDR1 MNHEY and CDR2 SVGAGI. Trimming stripped 1 base from V and 5 bases from J, with 15 bases between. The CDR3 spans 16 residues. The CDR3 loop is CASSYYSAQRDNEQFF. The CDR3 DNA reads as TGTGCCAGCAGTTACTATTCTGCCCAGCGGGACAATGAGCAGTTCTTC.

This chain links TRBV3-1 (or the pseudogene TRBV3-2) with TRBJ2-2; 8 positions match TRBD1. This CDR3 region has 14 residues. Trimming took 2 bases from V and 7 from J; bases not matched to a gene: 3. Germline CDR1 is LGHDT and CDR2 is YNNKEL (reference sequence). CDR3 protein: CASSQQGAVGELFF. CDR3 DNA: TGTGCCAGCAGCCAACAGGGGGCCGTCGGGGAGCTGTTTTTT.

The chain has TRBV6-5 and TRBJ1-1, with D uncertain. Trimming took 1 base from V and 2 from J, leaving 8 bases between them. CDR1 and CDR2 from the germline V gene are MNHEY and SVGAGI. The CDR3 runs 14 residues. Here the CDR3 reads CASSYLRDNTEAFF. For the CDR3, the DNA is TGTGCCAGCAGTTACTTACGGGATAACACTGAAGCTTTCTTT.